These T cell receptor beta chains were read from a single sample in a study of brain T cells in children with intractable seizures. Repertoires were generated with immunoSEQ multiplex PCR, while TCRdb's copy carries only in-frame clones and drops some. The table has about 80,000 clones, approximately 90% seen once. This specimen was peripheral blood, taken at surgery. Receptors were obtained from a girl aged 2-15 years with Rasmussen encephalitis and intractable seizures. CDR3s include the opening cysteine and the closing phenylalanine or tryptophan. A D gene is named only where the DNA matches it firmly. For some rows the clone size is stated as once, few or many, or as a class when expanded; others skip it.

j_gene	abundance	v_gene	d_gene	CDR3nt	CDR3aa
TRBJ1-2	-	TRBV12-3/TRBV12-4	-	TGTGCCAGCAGTTTGAGGACGTCCTATGGCTACACCTTC	CASSLRTSYGYTF
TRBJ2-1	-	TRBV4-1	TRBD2	TGCGCCAGCAGCCAAGGTCGGCTAGCGGGAGTTGAGCAGTTCTTC	CASSQGRLAGVEQFF
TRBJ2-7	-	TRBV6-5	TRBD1	TGTGCCAGCAGTCTCGACAGGGGGCGTCCCAACGAGCAGTACTTC	CASSLDRGRPNEQYF
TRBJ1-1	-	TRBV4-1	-	TGCGCCAGCAGCCAAGTAGGAGGGAACACTGAAGCTTTCTTT	CASSQVGGNTEAFF
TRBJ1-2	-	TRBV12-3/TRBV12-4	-	TGTGCCAGCAGTTTTCGGCAGGAAGATGGCTACACCTTC	CASSFRQEDGYTF
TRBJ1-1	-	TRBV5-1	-	TGCGCCAGCAGCTTATTAATCCTGGCGGCTGAAGCTTTCTTT	CASSLLILAAEAFF
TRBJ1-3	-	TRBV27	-	TGTGCCAGCAGAACTTTACAAGGAAACACCATATATTTT	CASRTLQGNTIYF
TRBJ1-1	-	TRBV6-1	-	TGTGCCAGCGGTAGGGAAACTGAAGCTTTCTTT	CASGRETEAFF
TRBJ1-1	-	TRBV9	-	TGTGCCAGCAGCGTAGTAACAGGGAAAAGGGGAACTGAAGCTTTCTTT	CASSVVTGKRGTEAFF
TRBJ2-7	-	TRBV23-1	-	TGCGCCAGCAGTCAATCAACCGAAACAGGGAACGCCTACGAGCAGTACTTC	CASSQSTETGNAYEQYF
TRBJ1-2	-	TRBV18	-	TGTGCCAGCTCAACCGACAGTAACTATGGCTACACCTTC	CASSTDSNYGYTF
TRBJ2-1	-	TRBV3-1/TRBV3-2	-	TGTGCCAGCAGCTTACGAATACTGGGATACAATGAGCAGTTCTTC	CASSLRILGYNEQFF
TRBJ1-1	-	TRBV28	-	TGTGCCAGCAGGCCTATCGTGGGAACTGAAGCTTTCTTT	CASRPIVGTEAFF
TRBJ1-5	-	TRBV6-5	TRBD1	TGTGCCAGCAGCCGGGACAGTTATCAGCCCCAGCATTTT	CASSRDSYQPQHF
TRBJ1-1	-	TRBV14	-	TGTGCCAGCAGCCAACAGGTGTCGACAGGAAGGACTGAAGCTTTCTTT	CASSQQVSTGRTEAFF
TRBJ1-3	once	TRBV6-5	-	TGTGCCAGCAGTTACGGCGGGGTACGAAGTGGAAACACCATATATTTT	CASSYGGVRSGNTIYF
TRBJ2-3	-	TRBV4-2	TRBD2	TGTGCCAGCAGCCAATTTTCACGGGGGGACACAGATACGCAGTATTTT	CASSQFSRGDTDTQYF
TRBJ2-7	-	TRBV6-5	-	TGTGCCAGCACCCCGACAGCGGGCGGCTACGAGCAGTACTTC	CASTPTAGGYEQYF
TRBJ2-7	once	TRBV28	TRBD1	TGTGCCAGCAGTTCACTTGGGACAGGCGGAAGGGAGCAGTACTTC	CASSSLGTGGREQYF
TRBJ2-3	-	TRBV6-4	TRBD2	TGTGCCAGCAGTGACTCGACTAGCGGGGGGGCAGATACGCAGTATTTT	CASSDSTSGGADTQYF
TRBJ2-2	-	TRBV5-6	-	TGTGCCAGCAGCTTCGACAGTCGACGGTACACCGGGGAGCTGTTTTTT	CASSFDSRRYTGELFF
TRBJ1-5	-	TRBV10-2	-	TGCGCCAGCAGTGAGAGGGACAGCAATCAGCCCCAGCATTTT	CASSERDSNQPQHF
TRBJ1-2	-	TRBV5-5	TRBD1	TGTGCCAGCAGCCCCGGACAGGGGAGCCTGGCTAACTATGGCTACACCTTC	CASSPGQGSLANYGYTF
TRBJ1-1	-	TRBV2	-	TGTGCCAGCAGGGGGACACTGGGGACTGAAGCTTTCTTT	CASRGTLGTEAFF
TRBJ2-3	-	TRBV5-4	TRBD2	TGTGCCAGCAGCTTTCGCGGGAGTGGGGCAGATACGCAGTATTTT	CASSFRGSGADTQYF
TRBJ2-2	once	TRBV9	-	TGTGCCAGCAGCGTAGAACCCCTTGCGGGCACCGGGGAGCTGTTTTTT	CASSVEPLAGTGELFF
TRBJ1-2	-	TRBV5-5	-	TGTGCCAGCAGCTTGCCGGGAGGGGATGGCTACACCTTC	CASSLPGGDGYTF
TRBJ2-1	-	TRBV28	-	TGTGCCAGCGGAGGACAACGGGAGCAGTTCTTC	CASGGQREQFF
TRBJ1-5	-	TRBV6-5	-	TGTGCCAGCAGAACATACAGGGAGGGTCAGCCCCAGCATTTT	CASRTYREGQPQHF
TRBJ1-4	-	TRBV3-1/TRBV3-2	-	TGTGCCAGCAGCCAAGATCAGAGGGCGAAACTGTTTTTT	CASSQDQRAKLFF
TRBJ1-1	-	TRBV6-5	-	TGTGCCAGCGAGGAGAATCTTGAAGCTTTCTTT	CASEENLEAFF
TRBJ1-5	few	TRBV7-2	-	TGTGCCACCACACGGGGCGCGGGTCAGCCCCAGCATTTT	CATTRGAGQPQHF
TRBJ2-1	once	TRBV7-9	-	TGTGCCAGCAGCTTTCGAGGGAGCTCCTACAATGAGCAGTTCTTC	CASSFRGSSYNEQFF
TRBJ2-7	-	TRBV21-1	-	TGTGCCACTGGTGGGGGTTACTTATCCTACGAGCAGTACTTC	CATGGGYLSYEQYF
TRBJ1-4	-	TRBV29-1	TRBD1	TGCAGCGTTGAGCAGACAGGGGAATTCGCTGAAAAACTGTTTTTT	CSVEQTGEFAEKLFF
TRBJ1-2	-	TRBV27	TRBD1	TGTGCCAGCGGCCAGAGCTACGGGACAGGGGACAGCTACACCTTC	CASGQSYGTGDSYTF
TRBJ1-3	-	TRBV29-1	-	TGCAGCGTCTCACAGCTCTCTGGAAACACCATATATTTT	CSVSQLSGNTIYF
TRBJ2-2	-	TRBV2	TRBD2	TGTGCCAGCAGTGAATACGCGGGAGGGTTGAACACCGGGGAGCTGTTTTTT	CASSEYAGGLNTGELFF
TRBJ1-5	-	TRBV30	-	TGTGCCTGGAGTGCCCAGGGCTACCAGCCCCAGCATTTT	CAWSAQGYQPQHF
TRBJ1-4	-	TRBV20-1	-	TGCAGTGCTAGACCTGCGGAAAAACTGTTTTTT	CSARPAEKLFF
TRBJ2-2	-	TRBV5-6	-	TGTGCCAGCAGCTTTGACAGAGTCAAACCAGGTCGGACCGGGGAGCTGTTTTTT	CASSFDRVKPGRTGELFF
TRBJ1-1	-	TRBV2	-	TGTGCCAGCAGTGAGGCCCAGGGAGGGAACACTGAAGCTTTCTTT	CASSEAQGGNTEAFF
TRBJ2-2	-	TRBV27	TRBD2	TGTGCCAGCAGTTTATCGAGGATAGGGAGGGACGGTGAGCTGTTTTTT	CASSLSRIGRDGELFF
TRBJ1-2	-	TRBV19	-	TGTGCCAGTAGTATCGCAGGGGCTGACTATGGCTACACCTTC	CASSIAGADYGYTF
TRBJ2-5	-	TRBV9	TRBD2	TGTGCCAGCAGCCCAACTAGCGGACTTCCGTATTCCGCAAGGCCGGAGACCCAGTACTTC	CASSPTSGLPYSARPETQYF
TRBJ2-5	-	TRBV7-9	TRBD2	TGTGCCAGCAGCTTAGCACTAGCGGGATGGGAGACCCAGTACTTC	CASSLALAGWETQYF
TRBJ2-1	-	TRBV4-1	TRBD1	TGCGCCAGCAGCCCTTCCTGGGACAGGGTCGTGAATGAGCAGTTCTTC	CASSPSWDRVVNEQFF
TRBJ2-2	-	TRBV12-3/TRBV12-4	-	TGTGCCAGCAGCCTCGAAAACACCGGGGAGCTGTTTTTT	CASSLENTGELFF
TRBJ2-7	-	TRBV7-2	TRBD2	TGTGCCAGCAGCTTACATAGCGGGGGGACCTACGAGCAGTACTTC	CASSLHSGGTYEQYF
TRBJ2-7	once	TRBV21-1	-	TGTGCCAGCAGCAAAGCCACTTACCGGGACCCCCCTCGAAACGAGCAGTACTTC	CASSKATYRDPPRNEQYF
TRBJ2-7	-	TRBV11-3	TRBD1	TGTGCCAGCAGCTCTAGGGGGACAGGCGCCTACGAGCAGTACTTC	CASSSRGTGAYEQYF
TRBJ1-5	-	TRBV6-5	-	TGTGCCAGCAGTTCCCTCAGGGGCCAGCCCCAGCATTTT	CASSSLRGQPQHF
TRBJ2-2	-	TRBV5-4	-	TGTGCCAGCAGCTTGGCCGCGACCGGGGAGCTGTTTTTT	CASSLAATGELFF